This TCR beta chain was profiled in a study of T cells after yellow fever vaccination. In the case of this clonotype: The antigen remains undetermined.

TCR cDNA, made by 5'RACE template switching, carried an added universal primer site and UMIs. TCRdb processed the 5' RACE reads anew with MiXCR; each CDR3 protein has one entry. The sample lists roughly 500,000 distinct CDR3 sequences; 15% to 20% were seen once. Broader study findings: Abundant contaminating clonotypes from the bulk population could appear in FACS-sorted repertoires. A faster peak, day 5 versus 15, was reached by the weaker secondary response. Detected again after the booster were most primary-vaccination clones, at about 96% CD4 and 88% CD8.

Unmatched junction bases numbered 4, after V lost 1 base and J lost 0 bases. The CDR3 is made up of 18 amino acids. Germline lookup yields CDR1 LGHDT and CDR2 YNNKEL (reference sequence). This sample comprised PBMCs, obtained 15 days after the yellow fever booster vaccination. The TCR comes from a man between 25 and 39 years old who received the YFV17D yellow fever vaccine. V usage is TRBV3-1 and J usage is TRBJ2-4; TRBD2 matches 12 bases. In DNA form, the CDR3 reads TGTGCCAGCAGCCAAGTGACTAGCGGGAGCCTAGCCAAAAACATTCAGTACTTC. Translation: CASSQVTSGSLAKNIQYF.